One sample yielded the 14 T cell receptor beta chains listed below, sequenced in a study of blood T cell repertoires in COVID-19. The table came from immunoSEQ multiplex PCR; TCRdb's copy has only in-frame clones and leaves some out. The sample yields approximately 500,000 clones, approximately 88% seen once. The specimen was peripheral blood. These TCRs come from a woman aged 45-65 years with COVID-19, enrolled during active disease.

The chain employs TRBV5-1 and TRBJ2-2; D gene ambiguous. This CDR3 contains 14 residues. Germline CDR1 is SGHRS and CDR2 is YFSETQ. V was clipped by 2 bases and J by 3 bases, with 8 bases between them. The CDR3 coding sequence is TGCGCCAGCAGCTTCTCCCAGGACACCGGGGAGCTGTTTTTT. As protein: CASSFSQDTGELFF.

The J gene is TRBJ1-5, the V gene TRBV15; no firm D call. V gave up 4 bases and J gave up 5 bases, with 9 bases separating them. The germline CDR1 and CDR2 sequences are LNHNV and YYDKDF (reference sequence). CDR3 length equals 13 residues. CDR3 in amino acids: CATSNRKDQPQHF. The CDR3 nucleotides read TGTGCCACCAGCAACAGAAAGGATCAGCCCCAGCATTTT.

The table lists this clone with a count of one. V gene TRBV12-3 or TRBV12-4 combines with J gene TRBJ1-1; D may be TRBD1 (5 bases). The CDR3 consists of 13 residues. V lost 6 bases to trimming and J lost 3 bases, with 11 bases between them. The CDR3 reads CASSRSGYTEAFF. The CDR3 nucleotides are TGTGCCAGCAGCCGCTCAGGGTACACTGAAGCTTTCTTT.

This clone came up a few times. The chain combines TRBV5-8 with TRBJ2-4; 7 bases line up with TRBD2. After removal of 0 bases from V and 7 bases from J, the junction contained 19 bases not matched to a gene. The germline V gene encodes CDR1 SGHTS and CDR2 YDEGEE. CDR3 length: 19 amino acids. DNA for the CDR3: TGTGCCAGCAGCTTGGCCTTTAACGCTGGCCTACTCGGGGGGAACATTCAGTACTTC. Its protein product is CASSLAFNAGLLGGNIQYF.

This rearrangement joins TRBV9 to TRBJ2-7; maybe TRBD2 (6 bases). The V end was cut by 4 bases, the J end by 7 bases, with 15 bases between. CDR3 length equals 13 residues. The germline V gene encodes CDR1 SGDLS and CDR2 YYNGEE. The CDR3 reads CASSSRYGGEQYF. CDR3 DNA: TGTGCCAGCAGCTCCCGGTACGGGGGAGAGCAGTACTTC.

The V and J genes are TRBV2 and TRBJ1-4, with 9 bases lining up with TRBD1. The CDR3 consists of 14 residues. Germline V CDR1 and CDR2: SNHLY, FYNNEI. Losses at the gene ends were 4 bases for V and 8 bases for J; bases not matched to a gene: 5. CDR3 sequence: CASSVGTGNEKLFF. The CDR3 DNA is TGTGCCAGCAGTGTGGGGACAGGGAACGAAAAACTGTTTTTT.

This chain uses TRBV5-6 with TRBJ2-7, with D maybe TRBD2 (6 bases). Between the trimmed V and J ends, which lost 0 bases and 1 base, there was a span of 20 bases. Germline V gene sequence: CDR1 SGHDT, CDR2 YYEEEE. The CDR3 has 18 residues. DNA for the CDR3: TGTGCCAGCAGCTTGGCCAGGTTGAGGCTAGCGAGTTCCTACGAGCAGTACTTC. Translated, it gives CASSLARLRLASSYEQYF.

The rearrangement links TRBV6-5 to TRBJ1-2; D unclear. The CDR3 runs to 13 residues. The ends were cut back, 3 bases at V and 5 bases at J, with 10 bases in the middle. The germline CDR1 and CDR2 sequences are MNHEY and SVGAGI. CDR3 loop: CASSYASGYGYTF. The DNA for the CDR3 is TGTGCCAGCAGTTATGCGTCTGGTTATGGCTACACCTTC.

The chain joins TRBV7-8 to TRBJ2-3; 15 bases align to TRBD2. V dropped 4 bases and J dropped 5; count of bases not matched to a gene: 7. Germline V gene lookup returns CDR1 SGHVS and CDR2 FQNEAQ. The CDR3 is made up of 17 amino acids. The CDR3 region has the DNA TGTGCCAGCAGCTCCGTGGGACTAGCGGGGGGCAGAGATACGCAGTATTTT. This sequence encodes CASSSVGLAGGRDTQYF. Based on the CDR3 plus reference TRBV7-8 and TRBJ2-3, the full variable domain is GAGVSQSPRYKVAKRGQDVALRCDPISGHVSLFWYQQALGQGPEFLTYFQNEAQLDKSGLPSDRFFAERPEGSVSTLKIQRTQQEDSAVYLCASSSVGLAGGRDTQYFGPGTRLTVL.

The chain combines TRBV29-1 with TRBJ2-1, with D perhaps TRBD1 (6 bases). The CDR3 sequence is 15 residues long. Trimming shortened V by 7 bases and J by 4 bases, and 20 bases separated the two germline ends. Germline CDR1 SQVTM, CDR2 ANQGSEA. CDR3 bases: TGCAGCGCCGGGACACACGTTTACCCTTACAATGAGCAGTTCTTC. This gives the protein CSAGTHVYPYNEQFF.

This clone was counted a few times. The chain employs TRBV27 and TRBJ1-6; the match to TRBD1 covers 8 bases. The germline V gene encodes CDR1 MNHEY and CDR2 SMNVEV (reference sequence). The CDR3 runs 15 residues. V gave up 0 bases and J gave up 6 bases; unmatched junction bases: 1. The CDR3: CASSLSQGGNSPLHF. The CDR3 nucleotides are TGTGCCAGCAGTTTATCACAGGGGGGTAATTCACCCCTCCACTTT.

The J gene is TRBJ1-4, the V gene TRBV25-1; D perhaps matches TRBD1 (5 bases). This CDR3 is 15 amino acids long. Germline V CDR1 and CDR2: MGHDK, SYGVNS. V dropped 3 bases and J dropped 6 bases, with 14 bases sitting between them. The CDR3 protein is CASSEASGAYEKLFF. Here the CDR3 DNA reads TGTGCCAGCAGTGAGGCCTCTGGGGCATATGAAAAACTGTTTTTT.

This sequence joins TRBV20-1 and TRBJ2-1, with 8 bases aligning to TRBD2. The CDR3 is 14 residues long. The V gene's germline CDR1 is DFQATT and CDR2 SNEGSKA (reference sequence). V trimming: 6 bases; J trimming: 5 bases; junction bases outside the gene matches: 9. The CDR3 loop is CSASPGTRNNEQFF. CDR3 bases: TGCAGTGCAAGTCCCGGGACTAGAAACAATGAGCAGTTCTTC.

In its sample, this clone was seen a few times. The rearrangement joins TRBV7-2 to TRBJ1-2, with 7 bases that match TRBD1. CDR1 SGHTA and CDR2 FQGNSA come from the germline V gene. The CDR3 sequence is 17 residues long. The V gene end was trimmed by 0 bases and the J gene end by 8 bases; junction bases not matched to a gene: 15. In DNA form, the CDR3 reads TGTGCCAGCAGCTTAGCCCCCGCGACGGAGGGGGCGAAGGGCTACACCTTC. Residues: CASSLAPATEGAKGYTF.